This T cell receptor (beta chain) was sequenced during a study of beta chain features in type 1 diabetes (dated by TCRdb to the late 2010s). Concerning the study at large: Mean age, gender distribution, total cell number and subset yield were not different between patients and healthy donors. The study compared the TCRB repertoires of sorted circulating CD4+ T cell subsets in recently diagnosed type 1 diabetes patients with those in matched healthy donors. Regulatory and stem cell-like memory subsets were isolated from only 8 patients and roughly 8 healthy donors, whereas naive and central memory subsets came from all 30 or so donors. A total of about 100,000,000 sorted cells were examined across all samples, and RNA yield correlated strongly with the number of cells per subset. The paper's findings and limits, for the study overall: Because cDNA was sequenced instead of genomic DNA, activated cells with high expression could be over-represented, although the groups did not differ in activation or CD3 levels. Only small numbers of individuals were included in the HLA sub-analyses, which left unresolved whether HLA type had any influence on TCRB rearrangement. PCR might favor shorter templates, but patient and control samples were amplified and corrected together, so any skew would affect both groups equally. A moderate but significant shortening of TCRB CDR3 length was observed in type 1 diabetes patients in all four CD4+ subsets. At VDJ recombination sites, patients with type 1 diabetes made fewer insertions and deleted more nucleotides, a pattern implying thymic rearrangement abnormalities. The naive, central memory and regulatory TCRB repertoires appeared to resemble one another more closely among patients than among healthy donors.

This clone was picked up a small number of times. There is no known antigen for this receptor. Per-base quality was not reported, and no clone a single base away is much larger than it. CDR1 and CDR2, per the germline V gene, are LGHNA and YSLEER. Reading from cysteine to phenylalanine, the CDR3 counts 13 amino acids. Only the CDR3 part of the read is kept: 39 bases, read in frame from the first base. The trim is 1 base for V and 5 bases for J, with a gap of 5 bases between the germline ends. A single peripheral blood draw of about 120 mL on average was collected from each donor into heparinised tubes. A BD FACSAria II was used to sort naive, central memory, regulatory and stem cell-like memory CD4+ T cells with a panel that included CD45RO, CCR7, CD25, CD127, CD95 and CD27. A purity above 95% was achieved for all sorted populations. Right away, PBMCs were isolated by Lymphoprep density gradient centrifugation and were stained directly, with no culture step. So that batch effects would be minimized, each experiment stained and sorted samples in pairs, pairing one healthy donor with one patient.

The entire amount of isolated RNA was reverse transcribed using the High Capacity cDNA Reverse Transcription Kit, so the sequenced TCRB transcripts were expressed ones. Naive, central memory and regulatory T cell samples underwent deep immunoSEQ sequencing, averaging around 4 million total reads per sample. Sorted cells were lysed in RLT buffer, and RNA was extracted using DNase-treated RNeasy Micro or Mini kits according to cell number. Each cell subset was processed separately to prevent cross-contamination, with patient and healthy donor samples processed together. Using the immunoSEQ multiplex PCR, TCRB sequences were amplified from cDNA into 87-bp fragments spanning the CDR3 region. Sequencing of the amplicons was done on the Illumina HiSeq platform. On the study's bioinformatics: PCR bias was corrected computationally using synthetic template baselines, and reads within Hamming distance 2 were collapsed, with unmergeable singletons discarded. Reads were aligned against IMGT to assign V, D and J genes, CDR3 length and insertions or deletions at six rearrangement sites. Within each subset, clonotype counts were normalized to the number of sorted cells before true diversity and Gini coefficients were calculated with the tcR R package. The overlap coefficient, calculated on TCRB nucleotide sequences, was used to quantify repertoire sharing. As a proxy for the pre-selection repertoire, out-of-frame TCRB sequences from naive cells were analyzed. This immuneACCESS table, as held by TCRdb, lists in-frame sequences with V and J called but not all clones. Of the missing ones, under half trace to an unresolved V gene in checked studies; the others have no known cause. The V and J calls and the clone size are those of that table, but D and trimming were determined from the DNA. This sample has under 400,000 clones in its table, and around 19% of those were observed once. The top ten clonotypes cover 0.044% of the sample.

Here the chain combines TRBV4-3 and TRBJ2-2, with the D gene not confidently named. The receptor comes from a woman between 18 and 29 years old in good health. The specimen was naive CD4+ T cells from blood. Per the publication, the cell subset or site label means: true naive CD4+ T cells. The DNA sequence reads TGCGCCAGCAGCCAAGTGAGGACCGGGGAGCTGTTTTTT. It specifies CASSQVRTGELFF.